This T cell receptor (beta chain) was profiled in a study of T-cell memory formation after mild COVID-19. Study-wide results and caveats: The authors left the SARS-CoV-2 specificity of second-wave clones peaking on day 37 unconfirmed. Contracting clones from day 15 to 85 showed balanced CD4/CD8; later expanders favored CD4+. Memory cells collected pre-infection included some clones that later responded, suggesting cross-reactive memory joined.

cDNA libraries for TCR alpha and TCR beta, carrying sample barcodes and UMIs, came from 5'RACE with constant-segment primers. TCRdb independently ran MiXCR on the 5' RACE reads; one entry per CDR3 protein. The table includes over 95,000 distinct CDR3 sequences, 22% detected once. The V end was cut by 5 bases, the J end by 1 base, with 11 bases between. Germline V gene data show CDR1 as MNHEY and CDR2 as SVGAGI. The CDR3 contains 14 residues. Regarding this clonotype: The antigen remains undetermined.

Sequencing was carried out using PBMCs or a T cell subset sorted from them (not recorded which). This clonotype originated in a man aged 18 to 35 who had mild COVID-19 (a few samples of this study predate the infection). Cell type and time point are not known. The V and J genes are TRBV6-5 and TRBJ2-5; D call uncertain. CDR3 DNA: TGTGCCAGCAGTACCTCGATGAGCCAAGAGACCCAGTACTTC. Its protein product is CASSTSMSQETQYF.